The next 5 T cell receptor beta chains were all read from a single sample in a study of memory CD4+ T cells and cytomegalovirus serostatus. TCRdb keeps only in-frame clones here, not all; method: immunoSEQ multiplex PCR. The sample has 70,000 or so clones; around 82% are singletons. The sort gate was single viable CD3+CD4+CD8-CD45RO+ cells for memory CD4+ T cells. Sequenced: memory CD4+ T cells from blood. Every receptor here comes from an adult in good health and CMV-seropositive.

This chain connects TRBV2 to TRBJ2-1; the D gene is possibly TRBD2 (5 bases). The germline CDR1 and CDR2 sequences are SNHLY and FYNNEI. V shed 4 bases and J shed 9 bases, with 13 bases lying between them. The CDR3 is 13 residues long. The CDR3 DNA reads TGTGCCAGCAGTGCGCAAGCAGGAGGTGAGCAGTTCTTC. Protein: CASSAQAGGEQFF.

Ten or more counts support this clone. The chain links TRBV27 to TRBJ1-3, with unresolved D. This CDR3 has 16 amino acids. Germline V CDR1 and CDR2: MNHEY, SMNVEV (reference sequence). Trimming took 0 bases from V and 2 from J, leaving 11 bases between them. CDR3 sequence reads: CASSLSHPAAGNTIYF. The DNA of the CDR3 is TGTGCCAGCAGTTTATCCCACCCGGCTGCTGGAAACACCATATATTTT.

The chain is built from TRBV7-2 and TRBJ2-1; D uncertain. Germline-derived CDR1 and CDR2 are SGHTA and FQGNSA. V was pared by 9 bases and J by 0 bases, with 15 bases between. CDR3 length: 15 amino acids. The CDR3 DNA sequence: TGTGCCAGTCGCCCGACCGTTAGCTCCTACAATGAGCAGTTCTTC. This encodes CASRPTVSSYNEQFF.

Only a few counts were recorded for this clone. The chain links TRBV10-3 to TRBJ2-7; 7 nucleotides match TRBD1. J gave up 2 bases and V 2 bases, and 3 bases lay outside the gene matches. Per germline, CDR1 ENHRY and CDR2 SYGVKD. This CDR3 comprises 14 residues. The CDR3 nucleotides read TGTGCCATCAGTGAGGCCCAGGGGGCCTACGAGCAGTACTTC. Residues: CAISEAQGAYEQYF.

The chain employs TRBV28 and TRBJ1-5; the D is unclear. V was clipped by 5 bases and J by 5 bases, with 10 bases between them. The CDR3 consists of 13 residues. Per germline, CDR1 MDHEN and CDR2 SYDVKM. The CDR3 sequence: CASSVRVDQPQHF. CDR3 nucleotides: TGTGCCAGCAGTGTGCGAGTTGATCAGCCCCAGCATTTT.